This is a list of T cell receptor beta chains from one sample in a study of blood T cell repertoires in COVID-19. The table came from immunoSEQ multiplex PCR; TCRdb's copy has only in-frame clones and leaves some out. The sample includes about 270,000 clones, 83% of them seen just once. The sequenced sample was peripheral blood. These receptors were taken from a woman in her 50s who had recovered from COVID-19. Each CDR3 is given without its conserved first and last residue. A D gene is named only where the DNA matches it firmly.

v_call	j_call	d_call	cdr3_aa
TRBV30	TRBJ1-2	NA	ALKRYGYT
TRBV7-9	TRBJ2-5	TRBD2	ASSAPTSGGLKTQY
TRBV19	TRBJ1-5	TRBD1	ATSGQRNQPQH
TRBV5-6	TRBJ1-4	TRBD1	ASSFKQGAEEKLF
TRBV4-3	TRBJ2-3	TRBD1	ASSQERGQVSDTQY
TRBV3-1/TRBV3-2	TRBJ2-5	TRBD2	ASSQGKGRTSGLAYQETQY
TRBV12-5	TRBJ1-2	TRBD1	ATKGAPYGYT
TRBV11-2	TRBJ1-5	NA	ASSPQEQNLCNQPQH
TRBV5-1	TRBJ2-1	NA	ASSLPTSTQNNEQF
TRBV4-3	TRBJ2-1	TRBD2	ASSQDYRGGSHTF
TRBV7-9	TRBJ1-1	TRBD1	ASSLALGQGAEAF
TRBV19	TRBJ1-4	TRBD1	ASSIAGGAEKLF
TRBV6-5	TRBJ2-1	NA	ASRAIDEQF
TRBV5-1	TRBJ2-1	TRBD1	ASSFYKNWGQKIEAGNEQF
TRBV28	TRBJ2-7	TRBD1	ASRGTGVSYEQY
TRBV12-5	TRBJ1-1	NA	ASGLGVGSTEAF
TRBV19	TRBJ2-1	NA	ASKEGYNEQF
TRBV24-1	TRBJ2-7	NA	ATSGSHGQSAYEQY
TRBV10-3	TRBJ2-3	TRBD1	AIRTGVSSDTQY
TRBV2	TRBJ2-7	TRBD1	AREAGTGGYEQY
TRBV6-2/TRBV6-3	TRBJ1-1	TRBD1	ASSGQGMNTEAF
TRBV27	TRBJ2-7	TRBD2	ASSASGGILSYEQY
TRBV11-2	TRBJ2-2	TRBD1	ASSPRTGRANTGELF
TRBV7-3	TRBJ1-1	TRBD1	ASSRTGPNTEAF
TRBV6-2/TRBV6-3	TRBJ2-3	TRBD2	ASSKLAGGTDTQY
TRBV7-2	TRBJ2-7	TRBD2	ASSTGTIEQY
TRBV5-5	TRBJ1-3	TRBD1	ASSYGQGTGNTIY
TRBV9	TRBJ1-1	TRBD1	ASSAATGVTEAF
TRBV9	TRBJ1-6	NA	ASSPGGSYNSPLH
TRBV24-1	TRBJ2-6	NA	ATGAGTGANVLT
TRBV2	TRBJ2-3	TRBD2	ASCGGLSTDTQY
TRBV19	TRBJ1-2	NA	ASSDSHYGYT